Listed here are 30 T cell receptor beta chains from one sample, sequenced in a study of beta chain features in type 1 diabetes. Regarding the study as a whole: TCRB CDR3s were moderately but significantly shorter in Type 1 diabetes patients in all four CD4+ subsets.

All of the isolated RNA was reverse transcribed, so expressed TCRB transcripts were sequenced. The data were produced by immunoSEQ multiplex PCR, yet TCRdb's version contains in-frame clones alone and is incomplete. The data show approximately 270,000 clones, roughly 13% seen once. No antigen is known for these receptors. The specimen was naive CD4+ T cells from blood. All receptors derive from a man in his thirties or forties with type 1 diabetes.

V usage is TRBV2 and J usage is TRBJ1-2; 9 positions match TRBD1. V lost 6 bases and J lost 11; bases outside the gene matches: 13. The CDR3 is 14 amino acids. CDR1 is SNHLY and CDR2 is FYNNEI in the germline V gene. CDR3 sequence reads: CASSSNLGTGPYTF. In DNA, the CDR3 is TGTGCCAGCAGCTCCAACCTTGGGACAGGGCCGTACACCTTC.

The chain couples TRBV9 to TRBJ2-1; D gene unclear. This CDR3 is 16 amino acids long. V was pared by 0 bases and J by 7 bases, with 17 bases between. Germline V gene data show CDR1 as SGDLS and CDR2 as YYNGEE. The CDR3 sequence is CASSVVLSSSVNEQFF. CDR3 sequence (DNA): TGTGCCAGCAGCGTAGTCCTTTCGTCGTCGGTGAATGAGCAGTTCTTC.

V gene TRBV30 combines with J gene TRBJ2-1; D might be TRBD2 (5 bases). Germline V lookup: CDR1 GTSNPN, CDR2 SVGIG (reference sequence). The CDR3 loop spans 13 amino acids. Trimming stripped 1 base from V and 12 bases from J, with 16 bases between. CDR3 nucleotides: TGTGCCTGGAGTGCTGCGGACTCGGGGAGGCAGTTCTTC. Its protein product is CAWSAADSGRQFF. The full variable domain, in which reference TRBV30 and TRBJ2-1 provide the parts outside the CDR3, is SQTIHQWPATLVQPVGSPLSLECTVEGTSNPNLYWYRQAAGRGLQLLFYSVGIGQISSEVPQNLSASRPQDRQFILSSKKLLLSDSGFYLCAWSAADSGRQFFGPGTRLTVL.

This clone appeared once. The chain has TRBV18 and TRBJ2-7; a weak D match, TRBD1 (5 bases). This CDR3 region has 14 residues. Trimming pared 6 bases from V and 2 bases from J, leaving 14 bases between. Germline loops: CDR1 KGHSH, CDR2 LQKENI. CDR3 sequence reads: CASSPSSGTYEQYF. The CDR3 DNA reads TGTGCCAGCTCGCCCTCTTCAGGGACCTACGAGCAGTACTTC.

The chain carries TRBV5-1 and TRBJ2-5; maybe TRBD1 (6 bases). Trimming left V 4 bases short and J 1 base short, with 14 bases between. CDR3 length: 15 amino acids. The V gene's germline CDR1 is SGHRS and CDR2 YFSETQ. Written as DNA, the CDR3 is TGCGCCAGCAGCCGATACGGGACAACCCAAGAGACCCAGTACTTC. As protein: CASSRYGTTQETQYF.

V usage is TRBV7-9 and J usage is TRBJ1-1, with 11 bases fitting TRBD1. V gave up 6 bases and J gave up 2 bases; unmatched junction bases: 2. The CDR3 runs to 14 residues. In germline, CDR1 is SEHNR, CDR2 FQNEAQ (reference sequence). Here the CDR3 reads CASRGTGGNTEAFF. The CDR3 region has the DNA TGTGCCAGCAGGGGGACAGGGGGAAACACTGAAGCTTTCTTT. The full variable domain, in which reference TRBV7-9 and TRBJ1-1 provide the parts outside the CDR3, is DTGVSQNPRHKITKRGQNVTFRCDPISEHNRLYWYRQTLGQGPEFLTYFQNEAQLEKSRLLSDRFSAERPKGSFSTLEIQRTEQGDSAMYLCASRGTGGNTEAFFGQGTRLTVV.

The rearrangement links TRBV7-8 to TRBJ2-1; TRBD1 aligns across 8 bases. V shed 2 bases, J shed 1 base, and the junction held 1 base outside the gene matches. The CDR3 spans 15 residues. CDR1 and CDR2 (germline): SGHVS, FQNEAQ. In DNA form, the CDR3 reads TGTGCCAGCAGCTTAACAGGGGGTTCCTACAATGAGCAGTTCTTC. This sequence encodes CASSLTGGSYNEQFF.

This clone was seen a few times. The chain is built from TRBV29-1 and TRBJ2-1; TRBD2 aligns across 7 bases. This CDR3 has 15 residues. Germline V lookup: CDR1 SQVTM, CDR2 ANQGSEA. The ends lost 7 bases at V and 0 bases at J; junction bases unmatched: 9. The CDR3 region is CSAGRRGSSYNEQFF. CDR3 in DNA: TGCAGCGCTGGGCGGCGGGGGAGCTCCTACAATGAGCAGTTCTTC.

This clone was found a few times. The chain links TRBV4-3 to TRBJ2-1, with D perhaps matching TRBD2 (6 bases). Trimming took off 4 bases at V and 4 bases at J, with 14 bases between the two ends. Germline V gene lookup returns CDR1 LGHNA and CDR2 YSLEER. This CDR3 has 15 amino acids. The CDR3 here is CASSRRGGDYNEQFF. CDR3 DNA: TGCGCCAGCAGCCGTCGCGGCGGGGATTACAATGAGCAGTTCTTC.

The rearrangement links TRBV7-9 to TRBJ2-3, with 10 nucleotides matching TRBD2. The V segment lost 5 bases and the J segment 4 bases; nucleotides outside the gene matches: 12. Germline V CDR1 and CDR2: SEHNR, FQNEAQ (reference sequence). The CDR3 covers 17 residues. The CDR3 DNA sequence: TGTGCCAGCAGCACCGCTAGCGGGAGCGTGAGTGCAGATACGCAGTATTTT. This encodes CASSTASGSVSADTQYF.

This clone was seen a few times. V gene TRBV28 combines with J gene TRBJ2-3; no firm D call. The V end lost 6 bases, the J end lost 6 bases, and 10 bases lay between the germline ends. The CDR3 is 12 amino acids. The germline CDR1 and CDR2 sequences are MDHEN and SYDVKM. CDR3 protein: CASRPNRDTQYF. CDR3 sequence (DNA): TGTGCCAGCAGACCAAACCGGGATACGCAGTATTTT.

In its sample, this clone was seen a few times. The V and J genes are TRBV4-3 and TRBJ1-2, with TRBD1 as a possible D gene (6 bases). CDR1 LGHNA and CDR2 YSLEER come from the germline V gene. This CDR3 is 16 amino acids long. V was clipped by 1 base and J by 2 bases, with 14 bases between them. The CDR3 here is CASSQALTGLNYGYTF. CDR3 sequence (DNA): TGCGCCAGCAGCCAAGCACTCACAGGGTTAAACTATGGCTACACCTTC.

The chain couples TRBV15 to TRBJ2-1; 7 nucleotides agree with TRBD1. Germline V gene data show CDR1 as LNHNV and CDR2 as YYDKDF (reference sequence). The V gene end was trimmed by 1 base and the J gene end by 4 bases; junction bases not matched to a gene: 7. The CDR3 sequence is 16 residues long. The CDR3 loop reads CATSRGEGALYNEQFF. The CDR3 DNA reads TGTGCCACCAGCAGAGGTGAGGGGGCCTTATACAATGAGCAGTTCTTC.

This clone has only a few counts. The chain couples TRBV14 to TRBJ1-5; D gene unclear. V was trimmed by 1 base and J by 5 bases, leaving 6 bases between them. From germline, CDR1 is SGHDN and CDR2 FVKESK. The length of the CDR3 is 13 residues. The CDR3 coding sequence is TGTGCCAGCAGCCAAGGCCAGGATCAGCCCCAGCATTTT. Amino acid sequence: CASSQGQDQPQHF.

This clone was seen more than once but under ten times. The chain is built from TRBV9 and TRBJ1-2, with 7 bases identical to TRBD1. The ends lost 4 bases at V and 2 bases at J; junction bases unmatched: 5. CDR3 size: 14 residues. CDR1 and CDR2 (germline): SGDLS, YYNGEE. CDR3 sequence (DNA): TGTGCCAGCAGCCCCGCAGGGGGGAACTATGGCTACACCTTC. Residues: CASSPAGGNYGYTF.

This clone has more than one count but fewer than ten. This chain connects TRBV7-8 to TRBJ2-2; 7 positions match TRBD1. The CDR3 runs to 14 residues. V dropped 4 bases and J dropped 1; count of bases not matched to a gene: 0. The germline gives CDR1 SGHVS, CDR2 FQNEAQ. The CDR3 nucleotides are TGTGCCAGCAGCTGGACAGGGAACACCGGGGAGCTGTTTTTT. It codes for CASSWTGNTGELFF.

The rearrangement uses TRBV5-4 and TRBJ2-5; D is unresolved. CDR3 length equals 13 residues. Germline values: CDR1 SGHNT, CDR2 YYREEE (reference sequence). The V end was cut by 7 bases, the J end by 0 bases, with 10 bases between. As DNA, the CDR3 is TGTGCCAGCCTAGGATTAGACCAAGAGACCCAGTACTTC. Protein sequence: CASLGLDQETQYF.

In its sample, this clone was seen a few times. For the CDR3, the DNA is TGTGCCTGGGGACAGGGATTGGCAGATACGCAGTATTTT. It codes for CAWGQGLADTQYF. The chain joins TRBV30 to TRBJ2-3; 8 bases line up with TRBD1. Germline CDR1 reads GTSNPN; CDR2 reads SVGIG (reference sequence). The CDR3 sequence is 13 residues long. The V gene end was trimmed by 5 bases and the J gene end by 4 bases; junction bases not matched to a gene: 5.

This rearrangement joins TRBV5-1 to TRBJ2-2; TRBD2 is a possible D gene (6 bases). The CDR3 has 15 amino acids. V shed 4 bases and J shed 7 bases, with 17 bases lying between them. Germline loops: CDR1 SGHRS, CDR2 YFSETQ. The CDR3 loop reads CASSADYRGNGELFF. Written as DNA, the CDR3 is TGCGCCAGCAGCGCGGACTACAGAGGGAACGGGGAGCTGTTTTTT. Drawing the rest from reference TRBV5-1 and TRBJ2-2, the complete variable domain is KAGVTQTPRYLIKTRGQQVTLSCSPISGHRSVSWYQQTPGQGLQFLFEYFSETQRNKGNFPGRFSGRQFSNSRSEMNVSTLELGDSALYLCASSADYRGNGELFFGEGSRLTVL.

The V and J genes are TRBV18 and TRBJ2-1, with 9 positions matching TRBD1. This CDR3 is built from 12 residues. Germline V gene data show CDR1 as KGHSH and CDR2 as LQKENI. Germline trimming cut 3 bases from V and 10 bases from J; bases unmatched to any gene: 1. This CDR3 is CASSPGTGEQFF. The CDR3 nucleotides are TGTGCCAGCTCACCCGGGACAGGGGAGCAGTTCTTC.

This chain links TRBV2 with TRBJ2-7; possibly TRBD2 for D (7 bases). Germline V gene sequence: CDR1 SNHLY, CDR2 FYNNEI. Trimming stripped 7 bases from V and 9 bases from J, with 19 bases between. This CDR3 has 13 amino acids. The CDR3 DNA reads TGTGCCAGCAAGCGGGAAGCAGGGGCGGTGCAGTACTTC. Translating gives CASKREAGAVQYF.

In its sample, this clone was seen a few times. The rearrangement links TRBV5-4 to TRBJ2-1, with D perhaps matching TRBD2 (6 bases). The germline V gene encodes CDR1 SGHNT and CDR2 YYREEE (reference sequence). The CDR3 has 15 amino acids. V was cut by 2 bases and J by 3 bases, with 12 bases left in between. CDR3 DNA sequence: TGTGCCAGCAGCTTACCGGGGGTCAACTACAATGAGCAGTTCTTC. Amino acid sequence: CASSLPGVNYNEQFF.

The chain has TRBV28 and TRBJ2-3; D is possibly TRBD1 (7 bases). The CDR3 is 16 residues long. Germline-derived CDR1 and CDR2 are MDHEN and SYDVKM. Trimming pared 4 bases from V and 4 bases from J, leaving 18 bases between. This CDR3 reads CASSSPQGGQADTQYF. Written as DNA, the CDR3 is TGTGCCAGCAGTTCCCCACAGGGAGGACAGGCAGATACGCAGTATTTT.

The rearrangement uses TRBV9 and TRBJ2-6; 11 nucleotides match TRBD2. Germline trimming cut 3 bases from V and 3 bases from J; bases unmatched to any gene: 14. Germline V gene data show CDR1 as SGDLS and CDR2 as YYNGEE. The CDR3 spans 20 residues. CDR3: CASSAGLLAGGQFGANVLTF. CDR3 coding DNA: TGTGCCAGCAGCGCTGGCCTTCTAGCGGGAGGCCAATTTGGGGCCAACGTCCTGACTTTC.

The chain is built from TRBV9 and TRBJ2-2; possible D gene TRBD1, 6 bases. CDR1 is SGDLS, CDR2 YYNGEE, per germline. V shed 3 bases and J shed 3 bases, with 12 bases lying between them. CDR3 size: 15 residues. The CDR3 sequence: CASSEFGGYTGELFF. CDR3 DNA sequence: TGTGCCAGCAGCGAATTTGGGGGCTACACCGGGGAGCTGTTTTTT.

The chain joins TRBV5-4 to TRBJ2-1; 14 bases line up with TRBD2. Germline V lookup: CDR1 SGHNT, CDR2 YYREEE (reference sequence). The length of the CDR3 is 15 residues. Unmatched junction bases numbered 5, after V lost 6 bases and J lost 6 bases. CDR3 protein: CASISGTSGSNEQFF. The CDR3 DNA reads TGTGCCAGCATCTCCGGGACTAGCGGGAGCAATGAGCAGTTCTTC. The full variable domain, rest sourced from reference TRBV5-4 and TRBJ2-1, is ETGVTQSPTHLIKTRGQQVTLRCSSQSGHNTVSWYQQALGQGPQFIFQYYREEENGRGNFPPRFSGLQFPNYSSELNVNALELDDSALYLCASISGTSGSNEQFFGPGTRLTVL.

The chain has TRBV19 and TRBJ1-5, with D possibly matching TRBD1 (5 bases). V was clipped by 5 bases and J by 1 base, with 24 bases between them. The CDR3 covers 19 residues. The V gene's germline CDR1 is LNHDA and CDR2 SQIVND (reference sequence). The CDR3 DNA reads as TGTGCCAGTAGTCCGCCAGCGGGGCGGGTAGGCTTGAGCAATCAGCCCCAGCATTTT. Translation: CASSPPAGRVGLSNQPQHF.

V is TRBV7-3 and J is TRBJ2-3, with TRBD2 matching over 7 bases. Germline lookup yields CDR1 SGHTA and CDR2 FQGTGA. With V trimmed by 5 bases and J by 5 bases, 7 bases remained unmatched. CDR3 length: 14 amino acids. The CDR3 nucleotides are TGTGCCAGCAGCCCAGCGGGACCTGAAGATACGCAGTATTTT. Amino acid sequence: CASSPAGPEDTQYF.

The chain joins TRBV18 to TRBJ1-1; D gene unclear. This CDR3 spans 12 amino acids. The V end was cut by 2 bases, the J end by 4 bases, with 5 bases between. Germline V CDR1 and CDR2: KGHSH, LQKENI. CDR3 loop: CASSPGRTEAFF. CDR3 sequence (DNA): TGTGCCAGCTCACCAGGGCGCACTGAAGCTTTCTTT.

This clone was counted only a few times. The CDR3 DNA follows: TGTGCCAGCAGCTTCCTGGGTACAGGGAAGTCGGAGACCCAGTACTTC. It specifies CASSFLGTGKSETQYF. This chain connects TRBV7-3 to TRBJ2-5, with a weak D call TRBD1 (6 bases). V was pared by 3 bases and J by 5 bases, with 19 bases between. Germline loops: CDR1 SGHTA, CDR2 FQGTGA. The CDR3 runs 16 residues.